A selection of T cell receptor beta chains follows, all from one sample in a study of blood T cells in healthy people across ages. Via MiXCR, TCRdb re-called the 5' RACE reads, giving one row per CDR3 protein. The sample gives some 1,800,000 distinct CDR3 sequences, 30% to 40% of which show up once; 20% to 25% is in the top ten. The specimen was blood. The origin of the receptors is a human donor in good health. Both conserved end residues are trimmed from each CDR3.

CDR3aa: ASRLRQGNTEAF
len: 12
j_gene: TRBJ1-1
v_gene: TRBV5-1

CDR3aa: ASSQGVRDAEAF
len: 12
j_gene: TRBJ1-1
v_gene: TRBV4-3

CDR3aa: ASSLARLEQF
len: 10
j_gene: TRBJ2-1
v_gene: TRBV5-1

CDR3aa: ASRQQGILGGELF
len: 13
j_gene: TRBJ2-2
v_gene: TRBV12-3/TRBV12-4

CDR3aa: ASSYTGQENTEAF
len: 13
j_gene: TRBJ1-1
v_gene: TRBV16

CDR3aa: ASSTRGAF
len: 8
j_gene: TRBJ1-1
v_gene: TRBV12-3/TRBV12-4

CDR3aa: ASSHLRDAARTDTQY
len: 15
j_gene: TRBJ2-3
v_gene: TRBV27

CDR3aa: ASSPRFDGRNEQF
len: 13
j_gene: TRBJ2-1
v_gene: TRBV12-3/TRBV12-4

CDR3aa: ACSSQVSGTDTQY
len: 13
j_gene: TRBJ2-3
v_gene: TRBV7-2

CDR3aa: ASTPVDNYEQY
len: 11
j_gene: TRBJ2-7
v_gene: TRBV21-1

CDR3aa: ASSQDGQGEYGYT
len: 13
j_gene: TRBJ1-2
v_gene: TRBV4-2

CDR3aa: ASSLSILTGIGYT
len: 13
j_gene: TRBJ1-2
v_gene: TRBV28

CDR3aa: ASKGRAGPSSYEQY
len: 14
j_gene: TRBJ2-7
v_gene: TRBV5-1

CDR3aa: ATSRDTAETQD
len: 11
j_gene: TRBJ2-5
v_gene: TRBV15

CDR3aa: SAQLAGADHNEQF
len: 13
j_gene: TRBJ2-1
v_gene: TRBV20-1

CDR3aa: AISDSSPGGVNQPQH
len: 15
j_gene: TRBJ1-5
v_gene: TRBV10-3

CDR3aa: ASSLTPQGRTTDTQY
len: 15
j_gene: TRBJ2-3
v_gene: TRBV6-6

CDR3aa: ASSAQGALDKNTEAF
len: 15
j_gene: TRBJ1-1
v_gene: TRBV28

CDR3aa: ASSLEPGGQIYNEQF
len: 15
j_gene: TRBJ2-1
v_gene: TRBV7-2

CDR3aa: ASSSTGRADTQY
len: 12
j_gene: TRBJ2-3
v_gene: TRBV11-3

CDR3aa: ASSRTGDTGELF
len: 12
j_gene: TRBJ2-2
v_gene: TRBV5-1

CDR3aa: ATSRDGTRETQY
len: 12
j_gene: TRBJ2-5
v_gene: TRBV15

CDR3aa: ASSQVGGREEAF
len: 12
j_gene: TRBJ1-1
v_gene: TRBV14

CDR3aa: SARAAQGDEQF
len: 11
j_gene: TRBJ2-1
v_gene: TRBV20-1

CDR3aa: ASSYGGADSYEQY
len: 13
j_gene: NA
v_gene: TRBV9

CDR3aa: ASSPLRYNEQF
len: 11
j_gene: TRBJ2-1
v_gene: TRBV5-1

CDR3aa: ASSLVGGTGNNEQF
len: 14
j_gene: TRBJ2-1
v_gene: TRBV7-6

CDR3aa: ASSFLAGGRNEQF
len: 13
j_gene: TRBJ2-1
v_gene: TRBV7-2

CDR3aa: ASSEGVPEAGRRGEQY
len: 16
j_gene: TRBJ2-7
v_gene: TRBV5-1

CDR3aa: ASKLFGAGRIEKLF
len: 14
j_gene: TRBJ1-4
v_gene: TRBV27

CDR3aa: AISDDYGATNEKLF
len: 14
j_gene: TRBJ1-4
v_gene: TRBV25-1

CDR3aa: ASRTRGLSYGYT
len: 12
j_gene: TRBJ1-2
v_gene: TRBV7-8

CDR3aa: ASRRVGSRPTDTQY
len: 14
j_gene: TRBJ2-3
v_gene: TRBV6-2/TRBV6-3

CDR3aa: ASSVGSVEETQY
len: 12
j_gene: TRBJ2-5
v_gene: TRBV9

CDR3aa: ASSITGAEQY
len: 10
j_gene: TRBJ2-7
v_gene: TRBV5-1

CDR3aa: ASGAYEQY
len: 8
j_gene: TRBJ2-7
v_gene: TRBV6-2/TRBV6-3

CDR3aa: ASSEVAGDIYNEQF
len: 14
j_gene: TRBJ2-1
v_gene: TRBV27

CDR3aa: ASSTTTGRDYEQY
len: 13
j_gene: NA
v_gene: TRBV12-3/TRBV12-4

CDR3aa: ASSALGSGGTYEQY
len: 14
j_gene: TRBJ2-7
v_gene: TRBV11-2

CDR3aa: ASSDSGVFTEAF
len: 12
j_gene: TRBJ1-1
v_gene: TRBV6-5

CDR3aa: ASSLRVMGGQIGYGYT
len: 16
j_gene: TRBJ1-2
v_gene: TRBV27

CDR3aa: ASSLGLPQEDRTYEQY
len: 16
j_gene: TRBJ2-7
v_gene: TRBV5-1

CDR3aa: ASTRQRGWTEAF
len: 12
j_gene: TRBJ1-1
v_gene: TRBV6-2/TRBV6-3

CDR3aa: SAYILGESTDTQY
len: 13
j_gene: TRBJ2-3
v_gene: TRBV20-1

CDR3aa: ASSYSKRGWDGYT
len: 13
j_gene: TRBJ1-2
v_gene: TRBV6-5

CDR3aa: ASSQVQLGEKLF
len: 12
j_gene: TRBJ1-4
v_gene: TRBV4-3